The 32 T cell receptor beta chains listed next were all sequenced from one sample in a study of cytomegalovirus exposure and HLA in healthy donors. Amplification used 60 Vbeta primers and 13 Jbeta primers. Only in-frame clones appear in the TCRdb table, and some are missing; sequencing was by immunoSEQ multiplex PCR. The repertoire has 180,000 or so clones, approximately 80% of them found once; the top ten carry roughly 0.097%. The sequenced sample consisted of PBMCs. The receptors were sampled from a boy aged 2 to 10 in good health and CMV-seronegative.

The chain uses TRBV11-2 and TRBJ1-6, with D unclear. The CDR3 length is 16 residues. With 4 bases removed from V and 7 bases from J, the gap between germline ends came to 17 bases. The V gene's germline CDR1 is SGHAT and CDR2 FQNNGV. Here the CDR3 reads CASSSLSWAPNSPLHF. In nucleotides, the CDR3 is TGTGCCAGCAGCTCGCTGTCTTGGGCCCCGAATTCACCCCTCCACTTT.

This chain joins TRBV19 and TRBJ1-5, with TRBD1 as a possible D gene (5 bases). The CDR3 has 15 amino acids. V dropped 3 bases and J dropped 2 bases, with 11 bases sitting between them. Germline CDR1 and CDR2: LNHDA and SQIVND (reference sequence). The CDR3 nucleotides read TGTGCCAGTAGTATGGCCGGGGGAGGCAATCAGCCCCAGCATTTT. Its protein product is CASSMAGGGNQPQHF. Drawing the rest from reference TRBV19 and TRBJ1-5, the complete variable domain is DGGITQSPKYLFRKEGQNVTLSCEQNLNHDAMYWYRQDPGQGLRLIYYSQIVNDFQKGDIAEGYSVSREKKESFPLTVTSAQKNPTAFYLCASSMAGGGNQPQHFGDGTRLSIL.

The chain joins TRBV6-1 to TRBJ1-5; D remains unclear. Germline V lookup: CDR1 MNHNS, CDR2 SASEGT. V lost 1 base, J lost 1 base, and 20 bases lay in between. The CDR3 is 19 residues long. The CDR3 protein is CASSEEGYLGGWSNQPQHF. CDR3 nucleotide sequence: TGTGCCAGCAGTGAAGAAGGCTATTTAGGAGGGTGGAGCAATCAGCCCCAGCATTTT.

The chain uses TRBV5-6 and TRBJ2-2, with 9 bases matching TRBD1. The trim removed 3 bases at V and 7 bases at J, leaving 7 bases unmatched. Germline V gene lookup returns CDR1 SGHDT and CDR2 YYEEEE. The CDR3 spans 15 residues. CDR3 sequence reads: CASSWGDRVFGELFF. CDR3 sequence (DNA): TGTGCCAGCAGCTGGGGGGACAGGGTGTTCGGGGAGCTGTTTTTT.

The V and J genes are TRBV11-2 and TRBJ1-1, with TRBD1 as a possible D gene (5 bases). Germline-derived CDR1 and CDR2 are SGHAT and FQNNGV. The CDR3 runs 14 residues. Trimming shortened V by 3 bases and J by 0 bases, and 8 bases separated the two germline ends. As DNA, the CDR3 is TGTGCCAGCAGCTTTGGGGGGGTGAACACTGAAGCTTTCTTT. Translating it yields CASSFGGVNTEAFF.

V usage is TRBV4-3 and J usage is TRBJ1-1; perhaps TRBD1 as D (5 bases). In germline, CDR1 is LGHNA, CDR2 YSLEER. The CDR3 spans 13 residues. Trimming stripped 3 bases from V and 5 bases from J, with 10 bases between. CDR3 sequence: CASSHEGRTEAFF. DNA of the CDR3: TGCGCCAGCAGCCATGAGGGGAGGACTGAAGCTTTCTTT.

The genes are TRBV30 and TRBJ2-3; D might be TRBD2 (5 bases). The CDR3 length is 12 residues. Germline CDR1 and CDR2: GTSNPN and SVGIG (reference sequence). Trimming removed 3 bases at V and 5 bases at J, with 9 bases between. The CDR3 DNA sequence: TGTGCCTGGAGCGGGGTTGAAGATACGCAGTATTTT. Protein sequence: CAWSGVEDTQYF.

CDR3 protein: CSVAADRGETQYF. CDR3 nucleotide sequence: TGCAGCGTCGCCGCGGACAGGGGGGAGACCCAGTACTTC. J is TRBJ2-5 and V is TRBV29-1, with 10 bases fitting TRBD1. The CDR3 has 13 residues. Germline CDR1 and CDR2: SQVTM and ANQGSEA. Losses at the gene ends were 6 bases for V and 5 bases for J; bases not matched to a gene: 6.

The chain uses TRBV6-6 and TRBJ2-3; perhaps TRBD1 as D (6 bases). Germline V gives CDR1 MNHNY, CDR2 SVGAGI (reference sequence). CDR3 size: 16 residues. Trimming left V 5 bases short and J 4 bases short, with 19 bases between. CDR3 nucleotide sequence: TGTGCCAGCAGTCAACTAACAGGGAGATCACCAGATACGCAGTATTTT. As protein: CASSQLTGRSPDTQYF.

The chain carries TRBV18 and TRBJ1-6; a possible D gene is TRBD1 (6 bases). Germline V gene data show CDR1 as KGHSH and CDR2 as LQKENI. The CDR3 is 13 residues long. Trimming left V 9 bases short and J 6 bases short, with 12 bases between. In nucleotides, the CDR3 is TGTGCCAGTCGGAACAGGGTTAATTCACCCCTCCACTTT. As protein: CASRNRVNSPLHF.

This chain uses TRBV7-8 with TRBJ2-2; 8 positions agree with TRBD1. This CDR3 region has 16 residues. Germline assignment: CDR1 SGHVS and CDR2 FQNEAQ. J gave up 1 base and V 4 bases, and 5 bases lay outside the gene matches. CDR3: CASSSRTGRNTGELFF. The CDR3 bases are TGTGCCAGCAGCTCCCGGACAGGGCGGAACACCGGGGAGCTGTTTTTT.

V gene TRBV6-1 combines with J gene TRBJ2-7; D possibly corresponds to TRBD2 (7 bases). The CDR3 runs to 14 residues. The germline V and J ends were trimmed by 7 bases and 6 bases, with 19 bases remaining between them. Germline assignment: CDR1 MNHNS and CDR2 SASEGT. The CDR3 bases are TGTGCCAGCACCTATAAGGGGGGGCAGAGCGAGCAGTACTTC. As protein: CASTYKGGQSEQYF.

The V gene is TRBV18, the J gene TRBJ1-3; no definite D call. Germline V gene sequence: CDR1 KGHSH, CDR2 LQKENI. This CDR3 comprises 15 residues. Trimming shortened V by 0 bases and J by 4 bases, and 10 bases separated the two germline ends. CDR3 DNA sequence: TGTGCCAGCTCACCACCGGCGGGGTCCGGAAACACCATATATTTT. Amino acids: CASSPPAGSGNTIYF.

CDR3 bases: TGTGCCAGCTCCGGAGGAGGGGCGAGGATACACGAGCAGTACTTC. Its translation is CASSGGGARIHEQYF. V usage is TRBV18 and J usage is TRBJ2-7; the D gene is possibly TRBD2 (6 bases). The CDR3 consists of 15 residues. Germline V gene lookup returns CDR1 KGHSH and CDR2 LQKENI. V lost 6 bases and J 5 bases, leaving 20 bases between the germline ends.

As for this clone: Other DNA variants within this sample encode the same CDR3. This sequence joins TRBV5-1 and TRBJ1-1, with a possible D match to TRBD1 (5 bases). CDR3 length: 12 residues. V was clipped by 2 bases and J by 5 bases, with 7 bases between them. Germline V gene data show CDR1 as SGHRS and CDR2 as YFSETQ. The CDR3: CASSFGGTEAFF. The CDR3 DNA reads TGCGCCAGCAGCTTCGGGGGAACTGAAGCTTTCTTT. The full variable domain, its missing parts supplied by reference TRBV5-1 and TRBJ1-1, is KAGVTQTPRYLIKTRGQQVTLSCSPISGHRSVSWYQQTPGQGLQFLFEYFSETQRNKGNFPGRFSGRQFSNSRSEMNVSTLELGDSALYLCASSFGGTEAFFGQGTRLTVV.

The rearrangement links TRBV9 to TRBJ2-7, with 12 bases matching TRBD1. The germline gives CDR1 SGDLS, CDR2 YYNGEE. The CDR3 contains 15 residues. Trimming took 4 bases from V and 5 from J; bases not matched to a gene: 7. CDR3 region: CASSPRDRGLHEQYF. The CDR3, as DNA: TGTGCCAGCAGCCCCCGGGACAGGGGGCTCCACGAGCAGTACTTC.

This chain uses TRBV7-3 with TRBJ1-1, with no clear D. Trimming left V 6 bases short and J 3 bases short, with 11 bases between. The CDR3 contains 13 residues. Germline lookup yields CDR1 SGHTA and CDR2 FQGTGA. The CDR3 region is CASSQERDTEAFF. The CDR3 DNA reads TGTGCCAGCAGTCAAGAGCGGGACACTGAAGCTTTCTTT.

The CDR3 DNA reads as TGTGCCACCAGTCTTTCCGGGACTAGCGGGCCTGCCACAGATACGCAGTATTTT. Translating it yields CATSLSGTSGPATDTQYF. The chain carries TRBV15 and TRBJ2-3; 12 bases map to TRBD2. CDR3 length: 18 amino acids. With V trimmed by 6 bases and J by 2 bases, 12 bases remained unmatched. Germline assignment: CDR1 LNHNV and CDR2 YYDKDF (reference sequence).

The V and J genes are TRBV6-5 and TRBJ1-1; the match to TRBD1 covers 7 bases. Per the germline V gene, CDR1 is MNHEY and CDR2 is SVGAGI. The CDR3 has 14 amino acids. Losses at the gene ends were 6 bases for V and 1 base for J; bases not matched to a gene: 5. CDR3 protein: CASSNRGGNTEAFF. CDR3 nucleotide sequence: TGTGCCAGCAGCAACAGGGGCGGGAACACTGAAGCTTTCTTT.

This clone was recorded a few times. The rearrangement links TRBV7-2 to TRBJ2-4, with D perhaps matching TRBD2 (6 bases). The V end was cut by 4 bases, the J end by 9 bases, with 16 bases between. CDR1 SGHTA and CDR2 FQGNSA come from the germline V gene. CDR3 length equals 14 residues. The CDR3 region is CASSSLGRGGIQYF. Here the CDR3 DNA reads TGTGCCAGCAGCTCTCTCGGGAGAGGAGGCATTCAGTACTTC.

V usage is TRBV5-1 and J usage is TRBJ2-3, with D possibly matching TRBD2 (7 bases). Germline V CDR1 and CDR2: SGHRS, YFSETQ. The V gene lost 1 base and the J gene lost 4 bases, with 13 bases spanning the gap. The CDR3 is made up of 15 amino acids. The CDR3 here is CASSLYRGASDTQYF. The CDR3 nucleotides are TGCGCCAGCAGCTTGTACCGGGGGGCCTCAGATACGCAGTATTTT.

This chain joins TRBV4-2 and TRBJ1-1; possible D gene TRBD1, 5 bases. The V gene lost 0 bases and the J gene lost 1 base, with 9 bases spanning the gap. This CDR3 is built from 15 residues. CDR1 is LGHNA, CDR2 YNFKEQ, per germline. The CDR3, as DNA: TGTGCCAGCAGCCAAGAGGCGACAGAGAACACTGAAGCTTTCTTT. Residues: CASSQEATENTEAFF.

The rearrangement uses TRBV13 and TRBJ2-5; possible D gene TRBD1, 5 bases. The CDR3 covers 15 residues. The V end lost 5 bases, the J end lost 2 bases, and 15 bases lay between the germline ends. CDR1 and CDR2 (germline): PRHDT, FYEKMQ (reference sequence). CDR3 in DNA: TGTGCCAGCAGCGCTTACGGGCGGACACAAGAGACCCAGTACTTC. It yields the protein CASSAYGRTQETQYF.

The CDR3 bases are TGCGCCAGCAGCTGGGGGCAGTTCTCGACTCTAAACTATGGCTACACCTTC. The encoded protein is CASSWGQFSTLNYGYTF. The chain links TRBV5-1 to TRBJ1-2, with a weak D call TRBD1 (6 bases). Germline V gene data show CDR1 as SGHRS and CDR2 as YFSETQ. V lost 3 bases, J lost 2 bases, and 20 bases lay in between. The CDR3 runs to 17 residues.

This chain links TRBV7-2 with TRBJ2-3, with unresolved D. The germline V gene encodes CDR1 SGHTA and CDR2 FQGNSA. The CDR3 totals 16 residues. V was pared by 5 bases and J by 7 bases, with 22 bases between. The CDR3: CASSPPGGVLTYTQYF. The CDR3 DNA reads as TGTGCCAGCAGCCCTCCCGGCGGCGTTCTTACATATACGCAGTATTTT.

The genes are TRBV6-1 and TRBJ2-2, with 8 bases lining up with TRBD1. Germline V gene lookup returns CDR1 MNHNS and CDR2 SASEGT. With V trimmed by 5 bases and J by 4 bases, 6 bases remained unmatched. CDR3 length equals 15 residues. The CDR3 is CASSLRGLGTGELFF. In DNA form, the CDR3 reads TGTGCCAGCAGTCTCAGGGGGCTCGGCACCGGGGAGCTGTTTTTT.

This clone was counted between two and nine times. This rearrangement joins TRBV9 to TRBJ1-3; 8 bases line up with TRBD1. Germline V gene lookup returns CDR1 SGDLS and CDR2 YYNGEE. The CDR3 length is 14 residues. V was pared by 0 bases and J by 4 bases, with 0 bases of the junction left unmatched. CDR3 in amino acids: CASSVGTGGNTIYF. CDR3 nucleotide sequence: TGTGCCAGCAGCGTAGGGACAGGGGGAAACACCATATATTTT.

CDR3 nucleotides: TGTGCCAGTAGTAGGGGGGGACGGGGAGAGACCCAGTACTTC. Translation: CASSRGGRGETQYF. The genes are TRBV19 and TRBJ2-5; 7 bases agree with TRBD2. V was pared by 4 bases and J by 4 bases, with 6 bases of the junction left unmatched. The CDR3 is made up of 14 amino acids. CDR1 is LNHDA, CDR2 SQIVND, per germline (reference sequence).

The rearrangement links TRBV27 to TRBJ2-3, with 9 bases lining up with TRBD2. V dropped 6 bases and J dropped 4; count of bases not matched to a gene: 11. Per the germline V gene, CDR1 is MNHEY and CDR2 is SMNVEV (reference sequence). The CDR3 spans 16 residues. This chain's CDR3 is CASSPAGAGGSDTQYF. Here the CDR3 DNA reads TGTGCCAGCAGCCCGGCCGGGGCGGGGGGGTCAGATACGCAGTATTTT.

The rearrangement joins TRBV4-1 to TRBJ1-1; 9 bases agree with TRBD1. Per germline, CDR1 MGHRA and CDR2 YSYEKL. Trimming removed 2 bases from V and 5 bases from J; junction bases left unmatched: 9. The CDR3 length is 16 residues. The CDR3 coding sequence is TGCGCCAGCAGCCAACTACCGGGACAGGGTATGACTGAAGCTTTCTTT. It specifies CASSQLPGQGMTEAFF.

There are a few counts of this clone. This chain links TRBV11-2 with TRBJ1-5; 8 positions agree with TRBD1. V lost 4 bases, J lost 7 bases, and 15 bases stayed unmatched. Germline loops: CDR1 SGHAT, CDR2 FQNNGV. The CDR3 length is 17 residues. The CDR3 sequence: CASSSRKRQGAGQPQHF. The DNA of the CDR3 is TGTGCCAGCAGCTCTCGTAAGCGGCAGGGGGCGGGACAGCCCCAGCATTTT. The complete variable domain, with remaining parts taken from reference TRBV11-2 and TRBJ1-5, reads EAGVAQSPRYKIIEKRQSVAFWCNPISGHATLYWYQQILGQGPKLLIQFQNNGVVDDSQLPKDRFSAERLKGVDSTLKIQPAKLEDSAVYLCASSSRKRQGAGQPQHFGDGTRLSIL.

The rearrangement links TRBV7-2 to TRBJ1-5; D is unclear. CDR1 SGHTA and CDR2 FQGNSA come from the germline V gene. This CDR3 comprises 15 residues. The V and J ends lost 1 base and 7 bases respectively, with 14 bases between them. CDR3 loop: CASSLVGELGQPQHF. In DNA, the CDR3 is TGTGCCAGCAGCTTAGTCGGGGAGCTGGGACAGCCCCAGCATTTT. Full variable domain (remainder filled in from reference TRBV7-2 and TRBJ1-5): GAGVSQSPSNKVTEKGKDVELRCDPISGHTALYWYRQSLGQGLEFLIYFQGNSAPDKSGLPSDRFSAERTGGSVSTLTIQRTQQEDSAVYLCASSLVGELGQPQHFGDGTRLSIL.